Described below is a single T cell receptor beta chain sequence and its context. Its antigen is not identified. This sample was included in a study of T-cell memory formation after mild COVID-19. Study results and limitations: Second-wave clones with a day 37 peak had unconfirmed SARS-CoV-2 specificity.

TCRdb reprocessed the 5' RACE reads with MiXCR, giving one entry per CDR3 protein. The sample has about 240,000 distinct CDR3 sequences; roughly 10% are singletons. V lost 2 bases, J lost 0 bases, and 9 bases lay in between. The CDR3 runs to 15 residues. CDR1 is SGHDT, CDR2 YYEEEE, per germline. This chain links TRBV5-6 with TRBJ1-3; no firm D call. The receptor's source is a man aged 18 to 35 who had mild COVID-19 (a few samples of this study predate the infection). Cell type and time point are not known. The specimen sequenced was PBMCs or a T cell subset sorted from them (not recorded which). CDR3 bases: TGTGCCAGCAGCTTACCGGGAGCCTCTGGAAACACCATATATTTT. It is translated as CASSLPGASGNTIYF.